Listed below are T cell receptor beta chains from one sample, sequenced in a study of T cells in Graves' hyperthyroidism and ophthalmopathy. MiXCR, run by TCRdb on the multiplex PCR reads, gives a single entry per CDR3 protein. The sample lists some 490,000 distinct CDR3 sequences, 15% to 20% occurring once. The specimen sequenced was blood. The receptors originated from a woman between 25 and 40 years old with Graves' ophthalmopathy. The CDR3 runs from the conserved cysteine through the conserved F or W. D genes are given only for firm matches. A row's size may be missing; if present it is once, few, many or a size class.

j_gene: TRBJ2-7
v_gene: TRBV28
abundance: many
d_gene: NA
CDR3nt: TGTGCCAGCAGTCCCCAGACCTGGGGGGAGCAGTACTTC
CDR3aa: CASSPQTWGEQYF

j_gene: TRBJ2-7
v_gene: TRBV5-6
abundance: many
d_gene: NA
CDR3nt: TGTGCCAGCAGCTTGGCGACTCTCCCCTACGAGCAGTACTTC
CDR3aa: CASSLATLPYEQYF

j_gene: TRBJ2-1
v_gene: TRBV27
abundance: NA
d_gene: NA
CDR3nt: TGTGCCAGCAGGAAACGAGACCGGATTAGCGAGCAGTTCTTC
CDR3aa: CASRKRDRISEQFF

j_gene: TRBJ2-1
v_gene: TRBV6-2/TRBV6-3
abundance: NA
d_gene: NA
CDR3nt: TGTGCCAGCAGGCCGGGGGCGACCGAAGTACACAATGAGCAGTTCTTC
CDR3aa: CASRPGATEVHNEQFF

j_gene: TRBJ2-2
v_gene: TRBV12-3/TRBV12-4
abundance: NA
d_gene: TRBD2
CDR3nt: TGTGCCAGCAGTCAAGAAATTAGCGGGACGAACACCGGGGAGCTGTTTTTT
CDR3aa: CASSQEISGTNTGELFF

j_gene: TRBJ2-1
v_gene: TRBV10-3
abundance: few
d_gene: NA
CDR3nt: TGTGCCACCGGACAGGGAGCGGGAGGCCAGAGCTCCTACAATGAGCAGTTCTTC
CDR3aa: CATGQGAGGQSSYNEQFF

j_gene: TRBJ2-1
v_gene: TRBV15
abundance: NA
d_gene: NA
CDR3nt: TGTGTCACCAGCAGAGATCGGGCAGAGCAGTTCTTC
CDR3aa: CVTSRDRAEQFF

j_gene: TRBJ2-2
v_gene: TRBV4-2
abundance: many
d_gene: NA
CDR3nt: TGTGCCAGCAGCCAAGATATGGGAGGAATCACCGGGGAGCTGTTTTTT
CDR3aa: CASSQDMGGITGELFF

j_gene: TRBJ1-2
v_gene: TRBV6-1
abundance: NA
d_gene: TRBD1
CDR3nt: TGTGCCAGCAGAAGACAGGGTCGTGATGGCTACACCTTC
CDR3aa: CASRRQGRDGYTF

j_gene: TRBJ2-7
v_gene: TRBV6-2/TRBV6-3
abundance: few
d_gene: NA
CDR3nt: TGTGCCAGCAGTTACTCCCGCTACGAGCAGTACTTC
CDR3aa: CASSYSRYEQYF

j_gene: TRBJ2-7
v_gene: TRBV11-2
abundance: few
d_gene: NA
CDR3nt: TGTGCCAGCAGTTTTTTAAGTCAGAAAAACTCCTACGAGCAGTACTTC
CDR3aa: CASSFLSQKNSYEQYF

j_gene: TRBJ2-5
v_gene: TRBV12-5
abundance: NA
d_gene: NA
CDR3nt: TGTGCTAGTGGTTTGATAGTAGGTGACGAGAGGAGGGAGACCCAGTACTTC
CDR3aa: CASGLIVGDERRETQYF

j_gene: TRBJ1-1
v_gene: TRBV18
abundance: NA
d_gene: NA
CDR3nt: TGTGCCAGCTCACCGACGACACTGGACACTGAAGCTTTCTTT
CDR3aa: CASSPTTLDTEAFF

j_gene: TRBJ2-7
v_gene: TRBV7-9
abundance: many
d_gene: NA
CDR3nt: TGTGCCAGCAGCTCCCCGAACCGGGACGAGCAGTACTTC
CDR3aa: CASSSPNRDEQYF

j_gene: TRBJ1-1
v_gene: TRBV27
abundance: few
d_gene: NA
CDR3nt: TGTGCCAGCAGTTTATCCCGACTGAACACTGAAGCTTTCTTT
CDR3aa: CASSLSRLNTEAFF

j_gene: TRBJ1-5
v_gene: TRBV9
abundance: NA
d_gene: NA
CDR3nt: TGTGCCAGCAGCAAACACGGATCAAATCAGCCCCAGCATTTT
CDR3aa: CASSKHGSNQPQHF

j_gene: TRBJ1-1
v_gene: TRBV20-1
abundance: many
d_gene: NA
CDR3nt: TGCAGTGCTAGAGATTCGGGAAGGGCAGACATGAACACTGAAGCTTTCTTT
CDR3aa: CSARDSGRADMNTEAFF

j_gene: TRBJ2-2
v_gene: TRBV7-6
abundance: NA
d_gene: NA
CDR3nt: TGTGCCAGCAGCTTTGGGCCCGGGGAGCTGTTTTTT
CDR3aa: CASSFGPGELFF

j_gene: TRBJ2-5
v_gene: TRBV6-5
abundance: NA
d_gene: TRBD2
CDR3nt: TGTGCCAGCAGTACCGATTGGGCTAGCGGGGAGACCCAGTACTTC
CDR3aa: CASSTDWASGETQYF

j_gene: TRBJ2-4
v_gene: TRBV27
abundance: NA
d_gene: TRBD2
CDR3nt: TGTGCCAGCAGTTTGGGTTCCGGGACTAGCGGACTTCAGTACTTC
CDR3aa: CASSLGSGTSGLQYF

j_gene: TRBJ1-5
v_gene: TRBV18
abundance: many
d_gene: NA
CDR3nt: TGTGCCAGCTCACCATTGGGGGGAAGCAATCAGCCCCAGCATTTT
CDR3aa: CASSPLGGSNQPQHF

j_gene: TRBJ1-1
v_gene: TRBV2
abundance: many
d_gene: NA
CDR3nt: TGTGCCAGCAGACGGACAGCGAACACTGAAGCTTTCTTT
CDR3aa: CASRRTANTEAFF

j_gene: TRBJ1-2
v_gene: TRBV7-2
abundance: few
d_gene: NA
CDR3nt: TGTGCCAGCAGCTTATCAGGGTTGAATGGCTACACCTTC
CDR3aa: CASSLSGLNGYTF

j_gene: TRBJ2-7
v_gene: TRBV7-9
abundance: few
d_gene: TRBD1
CDR3nt: TGTGCCAGCAGCCGAGGGACAGGTGCCTACGAGCAGTACTTC
CDR3aa: CASSRGTGAYEQYF

j_gene: TRBJ2-6
v_gene: TRBV6-2/TRBV6-3
abundance: few
d_gene: TRBD1
CDR3nt: TGTGCCAGCAGCCTATCCGGGACAGGGAACGTCCTGACTTTC
CDR3aa: CASSLSGTGNVLTF